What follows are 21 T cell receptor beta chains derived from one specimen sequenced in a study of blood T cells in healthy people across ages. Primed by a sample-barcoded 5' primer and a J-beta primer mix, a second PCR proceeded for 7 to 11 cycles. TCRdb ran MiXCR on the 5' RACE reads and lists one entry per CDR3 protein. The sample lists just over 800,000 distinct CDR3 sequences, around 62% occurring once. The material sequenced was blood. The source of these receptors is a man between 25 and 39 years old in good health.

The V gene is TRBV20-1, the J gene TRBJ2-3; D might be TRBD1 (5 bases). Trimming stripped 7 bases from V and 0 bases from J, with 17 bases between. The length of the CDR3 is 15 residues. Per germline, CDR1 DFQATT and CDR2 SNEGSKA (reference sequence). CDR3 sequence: CSVPGPGLSTDTQYF. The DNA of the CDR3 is TGCAGTGTACCGGGCCCAGGGTTGAGCACAGATACGCAGTATTTT.

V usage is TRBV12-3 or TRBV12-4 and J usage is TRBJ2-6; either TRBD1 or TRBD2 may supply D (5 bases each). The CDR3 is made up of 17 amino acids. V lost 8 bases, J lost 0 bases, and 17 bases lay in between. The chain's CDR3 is CASGPGRISSGANVLTF. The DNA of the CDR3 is TGTGCCAGCGGACCGGGACGGATCAGCTCTGGGGCCAACGTCCTGACTTTC.

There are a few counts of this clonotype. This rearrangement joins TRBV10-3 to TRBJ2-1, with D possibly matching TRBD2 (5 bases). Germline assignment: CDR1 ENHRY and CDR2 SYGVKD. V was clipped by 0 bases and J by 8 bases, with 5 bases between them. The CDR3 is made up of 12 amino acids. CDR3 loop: CAISESRDEQFF. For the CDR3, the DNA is TGTGCCATCAGTGAGTCGCGGGATGAGCAGTTCTTC.

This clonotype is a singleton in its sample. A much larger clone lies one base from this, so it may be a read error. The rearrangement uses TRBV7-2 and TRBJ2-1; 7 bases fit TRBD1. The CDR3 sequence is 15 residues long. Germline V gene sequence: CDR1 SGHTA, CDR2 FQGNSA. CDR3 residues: CASNLQGQSAGGQFF. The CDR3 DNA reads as TGTGCCAGCAACTTACAGGGCCAATCCGCAGGGGGGCAGTTCTTC. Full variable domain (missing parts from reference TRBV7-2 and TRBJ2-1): GAGVSQSPSNKVTEKGKDVELRCDPISGHTALYWYRQSLGQGLEFLIYFQGNSAPDKSGLPSDRFSAERTGGSVSTLTIQRTQQEDSAVYLCASNLQGQSAGGQFFGPGTRLTVL.

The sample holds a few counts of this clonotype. The CDR3 loop is CASSYQIFPTAYYSPLHF. CDR3 sequence (DNA): TGTGCCAGCAGTTACCAGATTTTTCCGACAGCATATTATTCACCCCTCCACTTT. The chain links TRBV6-2 or TRBV6-3 to TRBJ1-6; possible D gene TRBD1, 5 bases. The CDR3 is made up of 18 amino acids. CDR1 and CDR2 from the germline V gene are MNHEY and SVGEGT. Between the trimmed V and J ends, which lost 2 bases and 8 bases, there was a span of 22 bases.

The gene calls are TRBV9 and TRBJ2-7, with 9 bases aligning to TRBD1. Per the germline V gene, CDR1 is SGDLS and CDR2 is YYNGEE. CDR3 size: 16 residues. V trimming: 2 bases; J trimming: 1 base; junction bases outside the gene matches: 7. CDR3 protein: CASSVEPGQGSYEQYF. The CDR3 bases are TGTGCCAGCAGCGTTGAGCCGGGACAGGGTTCCTACGAGCAGTACTTC.

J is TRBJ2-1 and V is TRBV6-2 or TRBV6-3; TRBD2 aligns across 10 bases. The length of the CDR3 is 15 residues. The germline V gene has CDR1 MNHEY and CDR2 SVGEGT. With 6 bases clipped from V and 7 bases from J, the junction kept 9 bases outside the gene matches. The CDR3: CASSLAGAVINEQFF. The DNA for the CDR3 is TGTGCCAGCAGCCTAGCGGGGGCTGTAATAAATGAGCAGTTCTTC.

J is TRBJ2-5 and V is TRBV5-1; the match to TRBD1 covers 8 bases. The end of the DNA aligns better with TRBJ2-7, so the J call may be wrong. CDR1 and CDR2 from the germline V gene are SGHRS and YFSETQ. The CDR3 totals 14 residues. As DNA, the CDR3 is TGCGCCAGCAGATATACAGGGGGGAGTTACGAGCAGTACTTC. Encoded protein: CASRYTGGSYEQYF.

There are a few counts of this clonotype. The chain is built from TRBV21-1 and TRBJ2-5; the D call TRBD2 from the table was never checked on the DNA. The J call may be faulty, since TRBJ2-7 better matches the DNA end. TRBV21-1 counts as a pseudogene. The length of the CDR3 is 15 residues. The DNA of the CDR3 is TGTGCCAGCAGCAAAGACGGGACTGCTTGTTACGAGCAGTACTTC. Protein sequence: CASSKDGTACYEQYF.

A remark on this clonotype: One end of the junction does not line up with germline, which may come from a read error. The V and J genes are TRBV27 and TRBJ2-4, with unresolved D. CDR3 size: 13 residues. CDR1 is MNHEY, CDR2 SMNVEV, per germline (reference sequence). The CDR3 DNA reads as TGTGCCAGCAGCCCTGGTGGGGTTGACATTCAGAACTTC. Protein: CASSPGGVDIQNF.

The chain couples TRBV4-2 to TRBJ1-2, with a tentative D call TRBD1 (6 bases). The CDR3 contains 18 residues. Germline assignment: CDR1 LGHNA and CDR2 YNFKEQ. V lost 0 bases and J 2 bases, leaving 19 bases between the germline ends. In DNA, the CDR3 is TGTGCCAGCAGCCAAGATGGGGGCGGGAGGATATACAACTATGGCTACACCTTC. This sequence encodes CASSQDGGGRIYNYGYTF.

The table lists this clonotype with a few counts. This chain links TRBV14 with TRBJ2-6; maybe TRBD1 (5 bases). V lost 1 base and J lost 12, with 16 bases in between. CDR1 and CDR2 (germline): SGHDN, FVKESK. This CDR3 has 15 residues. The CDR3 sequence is CASSQAAAGLSVLTF. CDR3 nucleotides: TGTGCCAGCAGCCAAGCGGCGGCAGGGTTAAGCGTCCTGACTTTC.

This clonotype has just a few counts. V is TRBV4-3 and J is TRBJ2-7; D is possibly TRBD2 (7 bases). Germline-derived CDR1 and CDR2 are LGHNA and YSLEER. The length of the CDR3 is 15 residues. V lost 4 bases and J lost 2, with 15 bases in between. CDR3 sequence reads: CASSPWGGGTYEQYF. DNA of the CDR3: TGCGCCAGCAGCCCCTGGGGAGGGGGGACCTACGAGCAGTACTTC.

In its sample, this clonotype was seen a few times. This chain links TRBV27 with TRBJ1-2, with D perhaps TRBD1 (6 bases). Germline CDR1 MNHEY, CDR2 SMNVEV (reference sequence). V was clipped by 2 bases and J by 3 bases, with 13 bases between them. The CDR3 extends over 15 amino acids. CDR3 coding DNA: TGTGCCAGCAGTTTAATGCAGGGGTTGGACTATGGCTACACCTTC. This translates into CASSLMQGLDYGYTF.

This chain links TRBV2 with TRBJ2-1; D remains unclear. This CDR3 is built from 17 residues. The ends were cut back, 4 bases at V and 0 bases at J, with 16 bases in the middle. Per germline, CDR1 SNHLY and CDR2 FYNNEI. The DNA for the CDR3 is TGTGCCAGCAGTGGGGCTTGGGAACCGAGCTCCTACAATGAGCAGTTCTTC. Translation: CASSGAWEPSSYNEQFF.

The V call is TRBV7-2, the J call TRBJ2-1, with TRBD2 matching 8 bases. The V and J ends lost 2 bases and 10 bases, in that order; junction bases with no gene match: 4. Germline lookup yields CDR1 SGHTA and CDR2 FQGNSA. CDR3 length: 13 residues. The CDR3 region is CASSLKAGVEQFF. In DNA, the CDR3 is TGTGCCAGCAGCTTAAAAGCGGGGGTGGAGCAGTTCTTC.

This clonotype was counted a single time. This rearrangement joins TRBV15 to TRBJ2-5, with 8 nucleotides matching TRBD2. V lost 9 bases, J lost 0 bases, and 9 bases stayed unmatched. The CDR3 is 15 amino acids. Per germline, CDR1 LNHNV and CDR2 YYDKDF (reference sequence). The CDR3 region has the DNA TGTGCCACTAGGACTAGCACAACGTACCAAGAGACCCAGTACTTC. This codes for CATRTSTTYQETQYF.

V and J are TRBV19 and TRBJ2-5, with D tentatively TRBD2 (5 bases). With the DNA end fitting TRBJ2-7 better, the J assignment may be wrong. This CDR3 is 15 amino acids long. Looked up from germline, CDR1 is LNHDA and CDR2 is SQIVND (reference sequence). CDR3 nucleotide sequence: TGTGCCAGTAGTATAAATCGGGGTGCAACCTACGAGCAGTACTTC. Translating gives CASSINRGATYEQYF.

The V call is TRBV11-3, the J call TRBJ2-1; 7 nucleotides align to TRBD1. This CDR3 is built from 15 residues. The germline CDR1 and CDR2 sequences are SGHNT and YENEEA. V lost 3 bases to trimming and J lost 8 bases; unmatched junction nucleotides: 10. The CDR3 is CASSFRQGLLDEQFF. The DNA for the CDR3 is TGTGCCAGCAGCTTCCGACAGGGTCTTCTAGATGAGCAGTTCTTC.

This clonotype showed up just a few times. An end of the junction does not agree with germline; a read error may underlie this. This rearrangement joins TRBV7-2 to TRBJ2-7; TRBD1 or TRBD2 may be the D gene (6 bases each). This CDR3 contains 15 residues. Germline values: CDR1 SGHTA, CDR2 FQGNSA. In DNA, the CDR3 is TGTGCCAGCAGTTTAGGGGGGCGGACGCTCTACGAGCAGTACTTC. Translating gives CASSLGGRTLYEQYF. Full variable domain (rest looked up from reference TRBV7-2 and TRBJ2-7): GAGVSQSPSNKVTEKGKDVELRCDPISGHTALYWYRQSLGQGLEFLIYFQGNSAPDKSGLPSDRFSAERTGGSVSTLTIQRTQQEDSAVYLCASSLGGRTLYEQYFGPGTRLTVT.

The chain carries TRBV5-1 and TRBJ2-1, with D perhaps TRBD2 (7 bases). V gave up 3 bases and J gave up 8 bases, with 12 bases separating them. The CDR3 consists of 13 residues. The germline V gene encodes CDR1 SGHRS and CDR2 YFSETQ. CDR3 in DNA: TGCGCCAGCAGCTGGGGGGGGCTGGATGAGCAGTTCTTC. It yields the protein CASSWGGLDEQFF.